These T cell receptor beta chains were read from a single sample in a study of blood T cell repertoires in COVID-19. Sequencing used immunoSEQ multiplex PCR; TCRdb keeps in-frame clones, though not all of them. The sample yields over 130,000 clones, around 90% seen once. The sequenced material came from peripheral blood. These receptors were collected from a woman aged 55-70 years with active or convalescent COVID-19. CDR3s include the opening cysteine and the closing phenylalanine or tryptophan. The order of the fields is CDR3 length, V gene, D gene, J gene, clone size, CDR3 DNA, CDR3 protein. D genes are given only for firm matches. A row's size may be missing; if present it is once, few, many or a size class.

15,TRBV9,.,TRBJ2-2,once,TGTGCCAGCAGCGTACGGGGGGCCCCCACCGGGGAGCTGTTTTTT,CASSVRGAPTGELFF
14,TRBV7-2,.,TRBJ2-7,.,TGTGCCAGCAGCTTAGGTGGCGGGATAATCGAGCAGTACTTC,CASSLGGGIIEQYF
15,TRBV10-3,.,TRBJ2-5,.,TGTGCCATCAGTGAGTCCGGGGGTTACCAAGAGACCCAGTACTTC,CAISESGGYQETQYF
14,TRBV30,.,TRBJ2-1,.,TGTGCCTGGAGTGTACTGTCCATTAACAATGAGCAGTTCTTC,CAWSVLSINNEQFF
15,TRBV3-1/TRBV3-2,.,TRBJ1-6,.,TGTGCCAGCAGAGCGAAGCCGGGAGCCAATTCACCCCTCCACTTT,CASRAKPGANSPLHF
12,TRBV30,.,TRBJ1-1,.,TGTGCCTGGGGCAGACAACAGGGAAAAGCTTTCTTT,CAWGRQQGKAFF
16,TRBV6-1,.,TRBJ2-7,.,TGTGCCAGCAGTGAAGCCCGACAGTTGAGCTCCTACGAGCAGTACTTC,CASSEARQLSSYEQYF
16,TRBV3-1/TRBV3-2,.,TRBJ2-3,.,TGTGCCAGCAGCTTGAGACTTTTGACAGCTGAGGATACGCAGTATTTT,CASSLRLLTAEDTQYF
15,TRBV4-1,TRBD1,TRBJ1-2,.,TGCGCCAGCAGCCAAGTACAGGGGGGCGACTATGGCTACACCTTC,CASSQVQGGDYGYTF
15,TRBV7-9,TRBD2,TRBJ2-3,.,TGTGCCAGCAGATTTTCTAGCGGGGGGGCAGATACGCAGTATTTT,CASRFSSGGADTQYF
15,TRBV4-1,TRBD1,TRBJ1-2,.,TGCGCCAGCAGCCACCTCCTAGGACAGGTTAATGGCTACACCTTC,CASSHLLGQVNGYTF
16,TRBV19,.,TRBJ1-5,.,TGTGCCAGTGCCTCGACAACCCCTTTTAGCAATCAGCCCCAGCATTTT,CASASTTPFSNQPQHF
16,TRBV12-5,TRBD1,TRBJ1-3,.,TGTGCTAGTGGTCGATTAAGGGGGCTCTCTGGAAACACCATATATTTT,CASGRLRGLSGNTIYF
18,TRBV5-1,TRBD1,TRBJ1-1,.,TGCGCCAGCAGCTTGGGGTTCGGAGGACAGGGTAGGGACACTGAAGCTTTCTTT,CASSLGFGGQGRDTEAFF
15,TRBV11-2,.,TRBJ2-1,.,TGTGCCAGCAGCTCCGGACACGATTCCTACAATGAGCAGTTCTTC,CASSSGHDSYNEQFF
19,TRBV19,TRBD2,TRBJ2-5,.,TGTGCCAGTACCGCGAGAGGGCGGGTAGCGGGGGACCCCCGAGAGACCCAGTACTTC,CASTARGRVAGDPRETQYF
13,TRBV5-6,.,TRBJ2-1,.,TGTGCCAGCAGCTCTGGACTGTACAATGTGCAGTTCTTC,CASSSGLYNVQFF